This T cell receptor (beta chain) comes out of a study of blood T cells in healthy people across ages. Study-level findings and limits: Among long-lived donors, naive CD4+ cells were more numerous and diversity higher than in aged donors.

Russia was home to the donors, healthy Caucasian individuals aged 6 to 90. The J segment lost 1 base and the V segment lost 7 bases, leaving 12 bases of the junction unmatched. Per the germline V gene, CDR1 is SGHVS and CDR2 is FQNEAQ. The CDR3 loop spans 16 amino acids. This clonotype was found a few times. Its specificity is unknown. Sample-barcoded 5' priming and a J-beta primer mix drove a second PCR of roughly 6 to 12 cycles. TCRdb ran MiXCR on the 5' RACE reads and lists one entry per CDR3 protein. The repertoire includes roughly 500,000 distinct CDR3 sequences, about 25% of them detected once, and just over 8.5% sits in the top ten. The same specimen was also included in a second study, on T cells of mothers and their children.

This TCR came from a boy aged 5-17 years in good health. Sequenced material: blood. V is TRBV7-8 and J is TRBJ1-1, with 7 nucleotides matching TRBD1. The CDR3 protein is CASITTLGDRNTEAFF. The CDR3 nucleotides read TGTGCCAGCATCACCACCTTGGGGGACAGGAACACTGAAGCTTTCTTT.